One and the same sample provided the 14 T cell receptor beta chains below, sequenced in a study of cytomegalovirus exposure and HLA in healthy donors. The PCR ran on 60 Vbeta and 13 Jbeta primers. Assay used: immunoSEQ multiplex PCR; TCRdb lists only in-frame clones, some missing. The sample comprises under 85,000 clones, approximately 70% of which are singletons, and 15% to 20% rests with the top ten. What was sequenced was PBMCs. These receptors were obtained from a man aged 35 to 55 in good health and CMV-seropositive.

This clone was detected only a few times. The chain combines TRBV5-8 with TRBJ1-2; 7 bases match TRBD1. The CDR3 length is 14 residues. Germline trimming cut 4 bases from V and 6 bases from J; bases unmatched to any gene: 9. CDR1 SGHTS and CDR2 YDEGEE come from the germline V gene. The CDR3 DNA is TGTGCCAGCAGCCGCCGTAGACAGGGAAATGGCTACACCTTC. Translating gives CASSRRRQGNGYTF.

V usage is TRBV10-3 and J usage is TRBJ1-5, with a weak D call TRBD1 (5 bases). The germline V and J ends were trimmed by 10 bases and 4 bases, with 17 bases remaining between them. The CDR3 runs 14 residues. Germline loops: CDR1 ENHRY, CDR2 SYGVKD. DNA for the CDR3: TGTGCCACCGCGCGGGGGGAGGGGAATCAGCCCCAGCATTTT. Residues: CATARGEGNQPQHF.

The chain employs TRBV27 and TRBJ2-5, with D perhaps TRBD2 (7 bases). The end of the DNA is better explained by TRBJ2-7, so the J call may be wrong. The germline V gene has CDR1 MNHEY and CDR2 SMNVEV (reference sequence). This CDR3 spans 15 amino acids. The CDR3 reads CASRETGGFSYEQYF. CDR3 coding DNA: TGTGCCAGCAGGGAGACGGGGGGCTTCTCCTACGAGCAGTACTTC.

The gene calls are TRBV7-3 and TRBJ2-7; TRBD2 matches at 7 bases. Trimming removed 4 bases from V and 2 bases from J; junction bases left unmatched: 8. Germline lookup yields CDR1 SGHTA and CDR2 FQGTGA. This CDR3 spans 15 amino acids. CDR3 nucleotide sequence: TGTGCCAGCAGCTCCTACGGCGGGAGTGCCTACGAGCAGTACTTC. Protein sequence: CASSSYGGSAYEQYF.

The chain links TRBV27 to TRBJ2-1; TRBD1 matches at 8 bases. The CDR3 length is 15 residues. The junction had 7 bases not matched to a gene; V was cut back by 6 bases and J by 3 bases. CDR1 is MNHEY and CDR2 is SMNVEV in the germline V gene (reference sequence). The CDR3 here is CASRSRGRSYNEQFF. CDR3 DNA: TGTGCCAGCAGAAGCAGGGGGCGTAGCTACAATGAGCAGTTCTTC.

CDR3: CAISLAGGPPNTGELFF. The CDR3 nucleotides are TGTGCCATCAGCTTAGCGGGAGGGCCTCCGAACACCGGGGAGCTGTTTTTT. V and J are TRBV10-3 and TRBJ2-2; the match to TRBD2 covers 11 bases. Trimming took 6 bases from V and 0 from J; bases not matched to a gene: 6. The CDR3 is made up of 17 amino acids. CDR1 and CDR2 (germline): ENHRY, SYGVKD.

The chain recombines TRBV4-2 with TRBJ1-4, with TRBD1 matching 8 bases. This CDR3 spans 16 amino acids. V lost 1 base, J lost 4 bases, and 5 bases stayed unmatched. In germline, CDR1 is LGHNA, CDR2 YNFKEQ. Here the CDR3 reads CASSQGDRRVNEKLFF. In DNA form, the CDR3 reads TGTGCCAGCAGCCAAGGGGACAGGCGGGTTAATGAAAAACTGTTTTTT.

The chain is built from TRBV7-2 and TRBJ2-3; 9 nucleotides align to TRBD2. Germline V gives CDR1 SGHTA, CDR2 FQGNSA. The V and J ends lost 2 bases and 6 bases, in that order; junction bases with no gene match: 15. This CDR3 is built from 18 residues. The CDR3 spells CASSLLWRAGGGIDTQYF. CDR3 bases: TGTGCCAGCAGCTTACTGTGGAGGGCGGGGGGGGGAATTGATACGCAGTATTTT.

The chain joins TRBV7-2 to TRBJ1-1, with D possibly matching TRBD1 (6 bases). The CDR3 consists of 16 residues. Germline CDR1 reads SGHTA; CDR2 reads FQGNSA. Trimming left V 1 base short and J 1 base short, with 13 bases between. In DNA, the CDR3 is TGTGCCAGCAGCTTAGGCCCCGGGACACCGAACACTGAAGCTTTCTTT. Residues: CASSLGPGTPNTEAFF.

This chain uses TRBV6-5 with TRBJ1-6; D is uncertain. Germline V gene data show CDR1 as MNHEY and CDR2 as SVGAGI. With 11 bases removed from V and 7 bases from J, the gap between germline ends came to 12 bases. This CDR3 is built from 12 residues. This CDR3 reads CASGRENSPLHF. In nucleotides, the CDR3 is TGTGCCTCGGGCCGGGAAAATTCACCCCTCCACTTT.

The J gene is TRBJ2-7, the V gene TRBV7-9; TRBD1 agrees at 10 bases. The germline CDR1 and CDR2 sequences are SEHNR and FQNEAQ (reference sequence). The CDR3 sequence is 15 residues long. V was clipped by 7 bases and J by 1 base; unmatched bases: 7. The CDR3 loop is CASMGGQGRSYEQYF. The CDR3 bases are TGTGCCAGCATGGGGGGACAGGGGCGGTCCTACGAGCAGTACTTC.

This chain connects TRBV6-6 to TRBJ1-2, with no clear D. V was clipped by 6 bases and J by 2 bases, with 4 bases between them. The CDR3 length is 11 residues. Per germline, CDR1 MNHNY and CDR2 SVGAGI (reference sequence). CDR3 region: CASRRNYGYTF. As DNA, the CDR3 is TGTGCCAGCAGGCGGAACTATGGCTACACCTTC.

The V gene is TRBV29-1, the J gene TRBJ2-5; D gene ambiguous. CDR3 length equals 13 residues. CDR1 and CDR2 from the germline V gene are SQVTM and ANQGSEA. Trimming cost V 3 bases and J 4 bases, with 12 bases left between them. The CDR3 loop reads CSVDQPPGETQYF. The CDR3 DNA reads as TGCAGCGTTGACCAACCGCCCGGAGAGACCCAGTACTTC.

This clone was observed a single time. CDR3 nucleotides: TGCGCCAGCAGCTTGGGCAGCGGCTACACCGGGGAGCTGTTTTTT. This gives the protein CASSLGSGYTGELFF. The V gene is TRBV5-1, the J gene TRBJ2-2, with D possibly being TRBD2 (5 bases). The germline gives CDR1 SGHRS, CDR2 YFSETQ. V dropped 0 bases and J dropped 3 bases, with 9 bases sitting between them. The CDR3 spans 15 residues.